The 14 T cell receptor beta chains listed next were all sequenced from one sample in a study of blood T cell repertoires in COVID-19. Using immunoSEQ multiplex PCR, the repertoire was profiled, and TCRdb retains in-frame clones only, with some absent. The sample includes around 69,000 clones, roughly nine tenths of them seen just once. The specimen was peripheral blood. Receptor source: a woman aged 50 to 65 with active COVID-19.

Note on this clone: No DNA is shown, since the ends of the CDR3 on it are uncertain; the CDR3 is the one TCRdb lists. The chain recombines TRBV1 with TRBJ2-3; TRBD2 is the table's D call, not checked against the DNA. TRBV1 is a pseudogene segment. Termini included, the CDR3 measures 17 amino acids. CDR3 sequence: CTSSQVGAGTAADTQYF.

This chain uses TRBV7-9 with TRBJ1-5, with 8 bases fitting TRBD1. There are 14 residues in the CDR3. The germline gives CDR1 SEHNR, CDR2 FQNEAQ (reference sequence). The V segment lost 5 bases and the J segment 3 bases; nucleotides outside the gene matches: 3. The CDR3 region has the DNA TGTGCCAGCAGCAAGGACAGGGTCAATCAGCCCCAGCATTTT. Amino acids: CASSKDRVNQPQHF.

V is TRBV29-1 and J is TRBJ1-2; no reliable D call. CDR1 and CDR2 (germline): SQVTM, ANQGSEA. The CDR3 has 12 amino acids. Trimming stripped 4 bases from V and 4 bases from J, with 10 bases between. CDR3 DNA: TGCAGCGTTGCTGTGGGCTCCTATGGCTACACCTTC. Protein: CSVAVGSYGYTF.

The chain carries TRBV7-9 and TRBJ2-2; a weak D match, TRBD2 (6 bases). This CDR3 comprises 15 residues. The germline V and J ends were trimmed by 2 bases and 5 bases, with 12 bases remaining between them. Looked up from germline, CDR1 is SEHNR and CDR2 is FQNEAQ (reference sequence). The CDR3, as DNA: TGTGCCAGCAGCTTAACGGGAGTGGGTACCGGGGAGCTGTTTTTT. It encodes CASSLTGVGTGELFF.

The chain's CDR3 is CASSFGQGATQYF. As DNA, the CDR3 is TGTGCCAGCAGTTTCGGGCAGGGCGCGACCCAGTACTTC. The gene calls are TRBV27 and TRBJ2-5, with D maybe TRBD1 (5 bases). V was pared by 3 bases and J by 7 bases, with 12 bases between. CDR1 MNHEY and CDR2 SMNVEV come from the germline V gene (reference sequence). The CDR3 contains 13 residues.

V is TRBV10-2 and J is TRBJ2-7; perhaps TRBD1 as D (6 bases). Germline assignment: CDR1 WSHSY and CDR2 SAAADI. The germline V and J ends were trimmed by 6 bases and 2 bases, with 11 bases remaining between them. This CDR3 contains 13 residues. The DNA of the CDR3 is TGCGCCAGCAGAGCGACAGGTCCCTACGAGCAGTACTTC. Protein product: CASRATGPYEQYF.

The chain has TRBV18 and TRBJ2-1, with 9 positions matching TRBD2. This CDR3 has 15 amino acids. Germline-derived CDR1 and CDR2 are KGHSH and LQKENI. The J segment lost 8 bases and the V segment lost 0 bases, leaving 5 bases of the junction unmatched. CDR3 sequence: CASSPPLLAGYEQFF. CDR3 nucleotide sequence: TGTGCCAGCTCACCACCTCTACTAGCGGGTTATGAGCAGTTCTTC.

The chain uses TRBV9 and TRBJ1-1; 10 bases are shared with TRBD1. V shed 3 bases, J shed 3 bases, and the junction held 11 bases outside the gene matches. This CDR3 contains 17 residues. Germline CDR1 and CDR2: SGDLS and YYNGEE. CDR3 residues: CASSARQGAREDTEAFF. The CDR3 DNA follows: TGTGCCAGCAGCGCACGACAGGGGGCGAGGGAAGACACTGAAGCTTTCTTT. The full variable domain, completed using reference TRBV9 and TRBJ1-1, is DSGVTQTPKHLITATGQRVTLRCSPRSGDLSVYWYQQSLDQGLQFLIQYYNGEERAKGNILERFSAQQFPDLHSELNLSSLELGDSALYFCASSARQGAREDTEAFFGQGTRLTVV.

The rearrangement links TRBV13 to TRBJ2-4, with D uncertain. The V end was cut by 4 bases, the J end by 1 base, with 11 bases between. Germline-derived CDR1 and CDR2 are PRHDT and FYEKMQ (reference sequence). The CDR3 consists of 15 residues. Written as DNA, the CDR3 is TGTGCCAGCAGCTCGTGGGTGGAGGCCAAAAACATTCAGTACTTC. Translating gives CASSSWVEAKNIQYF. The full variable domain, its missing parts supplied by reference TRBV13 and TRBJ2-4, is AAGVIQSPRHLIKEKRETATLKCYPIPRHDTVYWYQQGPGQDPQFLISFYEKMQSDKGSIPDRFSAQQFSDYHSELNMSSLELGDSALYFCASSSWVEAKNIQYFGAGTRLSVL.

The chain uses TRBV10-1 and TRBJ2-5, with TRBD2 as a possible D gene (6 bases). The CDR3 runs 15 residues. Germline loops: CDR1 WNHNN, CDR2 SYGVQD (reference sequence). V lost 2 bases and J lost 3, with 13 bases in between. The CDR3 spells CASSEGSAGKETQYF. Here the CDR3 DNA reads TGCGCCAGCAGTGAGGGTTCGGCGGGGAAAGAGACCCAGTACTTC.

Written as DNA, the CDR3 is TGCGCCAGCAGCAAGATGACAGGCTCCTACGAGCAGTACTTC. This sequence encodes CASSKMTGSYEQYF. V gene TRBV5-1 combines with J gene TRBJ2-7, with a weak D call TRBD1 (6 bases). The CDR3 runs to 14 residues. Trimming took 4 bases from V and 0 from J, leaving 11 bases between them. The germline V gene has CDR1 SGHRS and CDR2 YFSETQ.

J is TRBJ2-1 and V is TRBV9; TRBD2 agrees at 8 bases. The CDR3 loop spans 17 amino acids. Per germline, CDR1 SGDLS and CDR2 YYNGEE. The V segment lost 0 bases and the J segment 10 bases; nucleotides outside the gene matches: 15. The CDR3 reads CASSVALGAGAQLEQFF. The CDR3 DNA reads as TGTGCCAGCAGCGTAGCTTTAGGAGCGGGAGCACAGCTGGAGCAGTTCTTC.

CDR3 region: CASSPLAAGQGGEKLFF. In nucleotides, the CDR3 is TGTGCCAGCAGCCCCCTGGCGGCCGGACAGGGAGGGGAAAAACTGTTTTTT. The genes are TRBV14 and TRBJ1-4, with TRBD1 identical over 8 bases. CDR1 and CDR2 from the germline V gene are SGHDN and FVKESK. The CDR3 is 17 residues long. Germline trimming cut 4 bases from V and 8 bases from J; bases unmatched to any gene: 15. Full variable domain (missing parts from reference TRBV14 and TRBJ1-4): EAGVTQFPSHSVIEKGQTVTLRCDPISGHDNLYWYRRVMGKEIKFLLHFVKESKQDESGMPNNRFLAERTGGTYSTLKVQPAELEDSGVYFCASSPLAAGQGGEKLFFGSGTQLSVL.

The V call is TRBV30, the J call TRBJ1-2; the match to TRBD1 covers 7 bases. Germline V gives CDR1 GTSNPN, CDR2 SVGIG (reference sequence). With 0 bases clipped from V and 6 bases from J, the junction kept 4 bases outside the gene matches. The CDR3 length is 13 residues. CDR3: CAWSVTDRHGYTF. The CDR3 DNA reads as TGTGCCTGGAGTGTGACGGACAGGCATGGCTACACCTTC.